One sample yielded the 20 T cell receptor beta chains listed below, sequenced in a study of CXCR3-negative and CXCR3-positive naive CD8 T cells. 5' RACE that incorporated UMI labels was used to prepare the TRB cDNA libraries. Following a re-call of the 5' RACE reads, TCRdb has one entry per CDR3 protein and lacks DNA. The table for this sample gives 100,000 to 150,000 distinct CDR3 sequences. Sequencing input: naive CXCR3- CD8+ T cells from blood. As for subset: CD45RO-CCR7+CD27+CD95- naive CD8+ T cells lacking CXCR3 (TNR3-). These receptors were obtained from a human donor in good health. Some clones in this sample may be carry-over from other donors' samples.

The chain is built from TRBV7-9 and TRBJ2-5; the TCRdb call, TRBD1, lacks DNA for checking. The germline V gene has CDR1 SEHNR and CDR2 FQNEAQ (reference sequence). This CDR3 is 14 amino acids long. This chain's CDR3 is CASSLQTGLETQYF.

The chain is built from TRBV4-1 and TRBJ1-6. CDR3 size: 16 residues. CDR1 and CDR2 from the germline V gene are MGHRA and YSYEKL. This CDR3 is CASSQDSKIPHSPLHF.

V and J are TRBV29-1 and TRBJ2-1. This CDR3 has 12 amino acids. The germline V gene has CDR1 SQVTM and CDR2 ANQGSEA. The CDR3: CSVGLGNNEQFF.

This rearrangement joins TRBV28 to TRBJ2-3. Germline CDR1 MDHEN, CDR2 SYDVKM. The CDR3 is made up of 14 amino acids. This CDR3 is CASSLRVSTDTQYF.

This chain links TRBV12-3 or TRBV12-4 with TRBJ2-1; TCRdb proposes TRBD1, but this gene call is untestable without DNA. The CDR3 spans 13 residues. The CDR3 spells CATGTVNYNEQFF.

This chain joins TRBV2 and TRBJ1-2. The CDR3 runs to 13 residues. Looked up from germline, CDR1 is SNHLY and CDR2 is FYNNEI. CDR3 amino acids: CASSETQGEGYTF.

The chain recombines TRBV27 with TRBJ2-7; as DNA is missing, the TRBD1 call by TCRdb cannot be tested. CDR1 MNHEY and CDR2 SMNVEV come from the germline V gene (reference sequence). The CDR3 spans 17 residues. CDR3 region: CASSLHPWERGTYEQYF.

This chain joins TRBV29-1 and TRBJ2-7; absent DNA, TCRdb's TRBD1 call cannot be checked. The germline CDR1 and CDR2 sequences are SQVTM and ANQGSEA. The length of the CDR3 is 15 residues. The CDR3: CSVAPLDRGAYEQYF.

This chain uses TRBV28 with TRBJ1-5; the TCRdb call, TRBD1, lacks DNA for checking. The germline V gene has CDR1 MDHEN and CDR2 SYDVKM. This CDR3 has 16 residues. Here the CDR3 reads CASSYLGDYSNQPQHF.

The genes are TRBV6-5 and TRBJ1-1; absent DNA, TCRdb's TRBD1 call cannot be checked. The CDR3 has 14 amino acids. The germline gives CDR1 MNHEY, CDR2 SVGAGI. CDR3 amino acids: CASSLNRATTEAFF.

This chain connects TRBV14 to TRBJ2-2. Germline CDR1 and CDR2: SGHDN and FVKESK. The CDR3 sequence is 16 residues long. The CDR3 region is CASSRGEGPITGELFF.

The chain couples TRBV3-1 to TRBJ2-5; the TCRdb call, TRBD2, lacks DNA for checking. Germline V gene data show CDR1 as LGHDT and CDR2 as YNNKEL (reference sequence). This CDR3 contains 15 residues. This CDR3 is CASSQGWTSPETQYF.

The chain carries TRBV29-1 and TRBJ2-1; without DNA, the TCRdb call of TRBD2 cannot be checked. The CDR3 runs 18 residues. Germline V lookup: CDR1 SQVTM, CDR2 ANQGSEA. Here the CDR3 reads CSVDGATSGVSSYNEQFF.

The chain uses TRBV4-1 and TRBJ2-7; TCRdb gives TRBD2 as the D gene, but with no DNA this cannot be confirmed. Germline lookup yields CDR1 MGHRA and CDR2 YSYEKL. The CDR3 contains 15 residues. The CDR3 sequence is CASSQAGTGAYEQYF.

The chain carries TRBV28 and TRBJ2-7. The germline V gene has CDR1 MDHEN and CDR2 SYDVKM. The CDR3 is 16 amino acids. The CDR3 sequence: CASSLRQPKATYEQYF.

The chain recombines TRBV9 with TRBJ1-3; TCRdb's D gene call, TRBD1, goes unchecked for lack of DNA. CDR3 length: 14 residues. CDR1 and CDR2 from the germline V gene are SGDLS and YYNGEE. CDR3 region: CASSEDGRGNTIYF.

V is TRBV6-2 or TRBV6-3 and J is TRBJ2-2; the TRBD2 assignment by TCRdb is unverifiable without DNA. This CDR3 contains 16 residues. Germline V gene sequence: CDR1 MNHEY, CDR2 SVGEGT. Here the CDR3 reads CASRSSGGENTGELFF.

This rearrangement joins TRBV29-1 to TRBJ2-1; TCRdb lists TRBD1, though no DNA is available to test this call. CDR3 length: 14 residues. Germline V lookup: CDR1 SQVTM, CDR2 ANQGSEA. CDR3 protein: CSGNRGQGRNEQFF.

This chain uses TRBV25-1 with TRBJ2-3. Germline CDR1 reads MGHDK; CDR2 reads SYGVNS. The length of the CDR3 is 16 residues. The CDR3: CASSELLEEFTDTQYF.

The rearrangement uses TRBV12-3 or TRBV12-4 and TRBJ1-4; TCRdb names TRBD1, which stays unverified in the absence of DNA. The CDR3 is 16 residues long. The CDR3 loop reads CASSRPPGQGREKLFF.